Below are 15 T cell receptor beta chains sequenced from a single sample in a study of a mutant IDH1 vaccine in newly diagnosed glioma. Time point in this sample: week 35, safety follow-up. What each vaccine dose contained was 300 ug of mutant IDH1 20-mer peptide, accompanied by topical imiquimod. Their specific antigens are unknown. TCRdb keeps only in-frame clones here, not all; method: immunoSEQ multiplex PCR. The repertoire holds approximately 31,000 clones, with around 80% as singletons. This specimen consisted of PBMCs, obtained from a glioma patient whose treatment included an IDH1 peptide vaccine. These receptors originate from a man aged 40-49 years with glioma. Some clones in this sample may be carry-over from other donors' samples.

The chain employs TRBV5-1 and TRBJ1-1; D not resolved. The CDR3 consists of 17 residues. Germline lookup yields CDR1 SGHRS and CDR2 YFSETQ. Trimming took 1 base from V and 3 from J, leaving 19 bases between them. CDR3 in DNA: TGCGCCAGCAGCTTGTTACTTACTGCCGGCTCTTACACTGAAGCTTTCTTT. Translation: CASSLLLTAGSYTEAFF.

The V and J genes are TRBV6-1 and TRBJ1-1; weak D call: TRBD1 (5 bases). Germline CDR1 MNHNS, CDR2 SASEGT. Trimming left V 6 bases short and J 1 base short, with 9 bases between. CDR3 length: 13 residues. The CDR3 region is CASRRGTNTEAFF. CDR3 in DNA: TGTGCCAGCAGGAGGGGTACGAACACTGAAGCTTTCTTT.

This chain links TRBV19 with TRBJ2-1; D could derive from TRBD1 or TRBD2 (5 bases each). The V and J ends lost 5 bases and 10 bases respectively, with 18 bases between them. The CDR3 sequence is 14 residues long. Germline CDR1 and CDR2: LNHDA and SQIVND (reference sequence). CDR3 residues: CASSHLIGGREQFF. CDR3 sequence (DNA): TGTGCCAGTAGTCACCTAATTGGGGGACGCGAGCAGTTCTTC.

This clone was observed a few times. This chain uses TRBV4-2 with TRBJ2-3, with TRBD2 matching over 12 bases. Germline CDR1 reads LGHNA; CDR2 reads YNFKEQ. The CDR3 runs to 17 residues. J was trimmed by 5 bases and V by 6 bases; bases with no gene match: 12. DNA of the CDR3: TGTGCCAGCAGATGGACTAGCGGGGCTCAAAGGGGAGATACGCAGTATTTT. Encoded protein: CASRWTSGAQRGDTQYF.

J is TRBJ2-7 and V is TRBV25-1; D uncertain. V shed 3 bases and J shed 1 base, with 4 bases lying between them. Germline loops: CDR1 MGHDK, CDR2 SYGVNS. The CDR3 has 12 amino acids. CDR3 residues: CASSESSYEQYF. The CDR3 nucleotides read TGTGCCAGCAGTGAGTCTTCCTACGAGCAGTACTTC.

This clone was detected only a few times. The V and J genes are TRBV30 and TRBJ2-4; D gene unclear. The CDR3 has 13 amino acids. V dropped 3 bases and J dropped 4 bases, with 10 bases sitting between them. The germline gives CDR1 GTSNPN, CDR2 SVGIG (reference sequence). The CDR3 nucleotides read TGTGCCTGGAGAGGCCAGCCGAAAAACATTCAGTACTTC. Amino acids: CAWRGQPKNIQYF.

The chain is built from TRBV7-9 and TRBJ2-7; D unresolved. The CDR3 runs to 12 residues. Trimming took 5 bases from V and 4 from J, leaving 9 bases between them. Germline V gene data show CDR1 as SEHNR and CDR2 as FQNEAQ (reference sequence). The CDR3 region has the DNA TGTGCCAGCAGCCCAGAGAAGTACGAGCAGTACTTC. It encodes CASSPEKYEQYF.

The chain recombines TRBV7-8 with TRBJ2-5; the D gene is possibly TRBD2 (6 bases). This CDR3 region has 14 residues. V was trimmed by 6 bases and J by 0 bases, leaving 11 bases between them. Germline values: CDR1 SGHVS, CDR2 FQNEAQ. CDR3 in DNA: TGTGCCAGCAGTCCGCTAGCGCACCAAGAGACCCAGTACTTC. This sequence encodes CASSPLAHQETQYF.

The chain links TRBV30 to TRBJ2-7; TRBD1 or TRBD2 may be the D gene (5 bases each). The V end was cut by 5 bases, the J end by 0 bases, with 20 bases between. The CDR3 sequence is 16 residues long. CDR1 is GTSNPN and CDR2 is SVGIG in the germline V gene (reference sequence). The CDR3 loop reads CAWSSMWDGSSYEQYF. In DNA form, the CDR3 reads TGTGCCTGGTCCTCCATGTGGGACGGAAGCTCCTACGAGCAGTACTTC. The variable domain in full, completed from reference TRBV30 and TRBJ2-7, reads SQTIHQWPATLVQPVGSPLSLECTVEGTSNPNLYWYRQAAGRGLQLLFYSVGIGQISSEVPQNLSASRPQDRQFILSSKKLLLSDSGFYLCAWSSMWDGSSYEQYFGPGTRLTVT.

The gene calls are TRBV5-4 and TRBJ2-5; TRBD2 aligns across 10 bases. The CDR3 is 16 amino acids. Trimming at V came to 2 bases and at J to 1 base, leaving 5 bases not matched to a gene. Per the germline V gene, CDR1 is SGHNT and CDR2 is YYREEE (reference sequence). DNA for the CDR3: TGTGCCAGCAGCTTTATTAGCGGGGGGCCCCAAGAGACCCAGTACTTC. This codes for CASSFISGGPQETQYF.

The CDR3 DNA sequence: TGTGCCAGCAGCTCTAGCACTGGGGCCAACGTCCTGACTTTC. Its protein is CASSSSTGANVLTF. The chain has TRBV5-4 and TRBJ2-6, with D perhaps matching TRBD2 (5 bases). Germline lookup yields CDR1 SGHNT and CDR2 YYREEE (reference sequence). V gave up 3 bases and J gave up 2 bases, with 6 bases separating them. The CDR3 contains 14 residues.

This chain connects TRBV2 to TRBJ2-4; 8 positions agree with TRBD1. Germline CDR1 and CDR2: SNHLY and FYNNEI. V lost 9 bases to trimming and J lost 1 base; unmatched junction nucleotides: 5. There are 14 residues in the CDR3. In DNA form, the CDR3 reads TGTGCCAGTGCAGGGGGCTCGGCCAAAAACATTCAGTACTTC. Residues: CASAGGSAKNIQYF.

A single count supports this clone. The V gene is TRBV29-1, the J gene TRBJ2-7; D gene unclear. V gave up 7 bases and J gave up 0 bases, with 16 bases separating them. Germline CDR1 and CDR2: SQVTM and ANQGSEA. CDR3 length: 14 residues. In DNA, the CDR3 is TGCAGCGCCACGACGTCATTTTCCTCCTACGAGCAGTACTTC. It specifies CSATTSFSSYEQYF.

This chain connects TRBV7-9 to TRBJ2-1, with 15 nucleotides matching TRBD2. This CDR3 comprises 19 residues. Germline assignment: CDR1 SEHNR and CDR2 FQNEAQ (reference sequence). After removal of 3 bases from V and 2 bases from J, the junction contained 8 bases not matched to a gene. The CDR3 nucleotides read TGTGCCAGCAGCTTCTTAGGACTAGCGGGGGGGCGTACCTACAATGAGCAGTTCTTC. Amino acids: CASSFLGLAGGRTYNEQFF. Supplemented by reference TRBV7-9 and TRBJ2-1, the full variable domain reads DTGVSQNPRHKITKRGQNVTFRCDPISEHNRLYWYRQTLGQGPEFLTYFQNEAQLEKSRLLSDRFSAERPKGSFSTLEIQRTEQGDSAMYLCASSFLGLAGGRTYNEQFFGPGTRLTVL.

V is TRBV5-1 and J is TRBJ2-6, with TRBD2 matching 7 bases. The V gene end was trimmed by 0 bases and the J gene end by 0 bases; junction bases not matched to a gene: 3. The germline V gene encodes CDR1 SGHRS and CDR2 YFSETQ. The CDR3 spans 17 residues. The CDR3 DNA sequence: TGCGCCAGCAGCTTGGAAGCGGGGAGCTCTGGGGCCAACGTCCTGACTTTC. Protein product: CASSLEAGSSGANVLTF.